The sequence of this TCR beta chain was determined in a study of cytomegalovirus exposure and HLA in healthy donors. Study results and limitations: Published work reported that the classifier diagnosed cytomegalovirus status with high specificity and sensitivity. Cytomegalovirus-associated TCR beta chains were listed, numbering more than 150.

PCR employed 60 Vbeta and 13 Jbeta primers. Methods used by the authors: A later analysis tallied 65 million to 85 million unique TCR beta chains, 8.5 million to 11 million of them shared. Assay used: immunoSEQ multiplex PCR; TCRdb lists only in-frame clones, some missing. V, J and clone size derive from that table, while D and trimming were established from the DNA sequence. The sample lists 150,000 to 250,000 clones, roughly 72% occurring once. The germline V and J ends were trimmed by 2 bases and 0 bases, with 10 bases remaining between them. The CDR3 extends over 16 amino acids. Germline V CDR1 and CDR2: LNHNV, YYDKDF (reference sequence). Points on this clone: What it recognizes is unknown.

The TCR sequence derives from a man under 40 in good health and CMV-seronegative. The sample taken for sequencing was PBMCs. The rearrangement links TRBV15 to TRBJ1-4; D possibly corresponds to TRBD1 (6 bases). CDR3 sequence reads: CATSRRTVATNEKLFF. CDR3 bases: TGTGCCACCAGCAGAAGGACAGTTGCAACTAATGAAAAACTGTTTTTT.